The 27 T cell receptor beta chains listed next were all sequenced from one sample in a study of T-cell memory formation after mild COVID-19 (dated by TCRdb to the early 2020s). Libraries were built with 5' RACE. TCRdb shows the sequencer as Illumina NovaSeq 6000. TCRdb redid the processing of the public reads, applying fastp at Q25 and MiXCR, and retained in-frame beta chains. Identical CDR3 proteins give one entry, which carries the most common genes and DNA. In all, the sample holds 200,000 or so distinct CDR3 sequences, and approximately 16% of those were seen once. In total, the top ten clones hold 2.4% of the sample. The sequencing sample was made of PBMCs or a T cell subset sorted from them (not recorded which). These receptors all stem from an adult woman who had mild COVID-19 (a few samples of this study predate the infection). The sample titles of this study are shuffled in the database, so cell type and time point are left out; the donor was told from shared clones.

This clonotype was found a few times. J is TRBJ2-7 and V is TRBV20-1; 10 positions match TRBD2. Per germline, CDR1 DFQATT and CDR2 SNEGSKA (reference sequence). CDR3 length: 13 residues. The CDR3 nucleotides read TGCAGCTCCCGGGCTACTAGCGGGGCCGAGCAGTACTTC. Residues: CSSRATSGAEQYF.

This clonotype was counted only a few times. The genes are TRBV11-2 and TRBJ2-5, with a possible D match to TRBD2 (5 bases). Germline CDR1 SGHAT, CDR2 FQNNGV. The CDR3 is made up of 14 amino acids. The ends were cut back, 4 bases at V and 5 bases at J, with 14 bases in the middle. In DNA form, the CDR3 reads TGTGCCAGCAGCTCCCAGAGGGTGTTGGAGACCCAGTACTTC. Translation: CASSSQRVLETQYF.

Comments on this clonotype: One end of the junction does not line up with germline, which may come from a read error. The chain carries TRBV29-1 and TRBJ2-3; 10 bases line up with TRBD1. CDR3 length equals 16 residues. The germline V gene encodes CDR1 SQVTM and CDR2 ANQGSEA. CDR3 region: CSVTAGTGAGTYTQYF. The CDR3 region has the DNA TGCAGCGTCACCGCCGGGACAGGGGCCGGCACATATACGCAGTATTTT.

This clonotype has just a few counts. This chain uses TRBV7-2 with TRBJ2-7; 12 nucleotides match TRBD2. J gave up 7 bases and V 5 bases, and 9 bases lay outside the gene matches. Germline V CDR1 and CDR2: SGHTA, FQGNSA. CDR3 length equals 15 residues. The DNA of the CDR3 is TGTGCCAGCAGCCAAGGACTAGCGGGGACCTTGGAGCAGTACTTC. Residues: CASSQGLAGTLEQYF. The variable domain in full, completed from reference TRBV7-2 and TRBJ2-7, reads GAGVSQSPSNKVTEKGKDVELRCDPISGHTALYWYRQSLGQGLEFLIYFQGNSAPDKSGLPSDRFSAERTGGSVSTLTIQRTQQEDSAVYLCASSQGLAGTLEQYFGPGTRLTVT.

The rearrangement joins TRBV2 to TRBJ1-5, with 8 bases matching TRBD1. The trim removed 5 bases at V and 6 bases at J, leaving 6 bases unmatched. The V gene's germline CDR1 is SNHLY and CDR2 FYNNEI. The CDR3 totals 14 residues. CDR3: CASSPQGAVQPQHF. The CDR3 DNA follows: TGTGCCAGCAGTCCTCAGGGGGCGGTTCAGCCCCAGCATTTT. The variable domain in full, with the rest retrieved from reference TRBV2 and TRBJ1-5, is EPEVTQTPSHQVTQMGQEVILRCVPISNHLYFYWYRQILGQKVEFLVSFYNNEISEKSEIFDDQFSVERPDGSNFTLKIRSTKLEDSAMYFCASSPQGAVQPQHFGDGTRLSIL.

This clonotype was seen only a few times. This rearrangement joins TRBV15 to TRBJ1-2; no clear D. Looked up from germline, CDR1 is LNHNV and CDR2 is YYDKDF (reference sequence). The CDR3 covers 13 residues. V was shortened by 0 bases and J by 5 bases, with 7 bases between the two germline ends. The CDR3 nucleotides read TGTGCCACCAGCAGAGATCGCGTGTATGGCTACACCTTC. It codes for CATSRDRVYGYTF.

This chain connects TRBV20-1 to TRBJ2-7; D is unresolved. Germline V lookup: CDR1 DFQATT, CDR2 SNEGSKA (reference sequence). V gave up 0 bases and J gave up 1 base, with 13 bases separating them. The CDR3 consists of 15 residues. The CDR3 coding sequence is TGCAGTGCTAGAGATCTGAACGGCCCATCCTACGAGCAGTACTTC. This gives the protein CSARDLNGPSYEQYF.

This clonotype was detected a few times. The chain couples TRBV5-6 to TRBJ2-3; D remains ambiguous. V was trimmed by 2 bases and J by 0 bases, leaving 4 bases between them. The CDR3 consists of 13 residues. Germline lookup yields CDR1 SGHDT and CDR2 YYEEEE. CDR3 DNA: TGTGCCAGCAGCTTCTTTAGCACAGATACGCAGTATTTT. This translates into CASSFFSTDTQYF.

This clonotype was seen a handful of times. The chain joins TRBV29-1 to TRBJ2-2, with D unresolved. CDR3 length: 13 residues. Trimming removed 5 bases from V and 7 bases from J, with 14 bases in between. The germline V gene has CDR1 SQVTM and CDR2 ANQGSEA. The CDR3 region has the DNA TGCAGCGTTCGTACAGCGACGGGCGGGGAGCTGTTTTTT. Translating it yields CSVRTATGGELFF.

The genes are TRBV29-1 and TRBJ1-1, with no clear D. The CDR3 has 13 amino acids. Trimming stripped 7 bases from V and 0 bases from J, with 12 bases between. Germline V CDR1 and CDR2: SQVTM, ANQGSEA. DNA for the CDR3: TGCAGCGGGTCGGGAAGGTTGAACACTGAAGCTTTCTTT. Translated: CSGSGRLNTEAFF.

This clonotype has a handful of counts. The chain has TRBV6-2 or TRBV6-3 and TRBJ2-5; 7 positions match TRBD1. The CDR3 spans 16 residues. Germline CDR1 MNHEY, CDR2 SVGEGT. Trimming removed 0 bases from V and 4 bases from J; junction bases left unmatched: 8. CDR3 in amino acids: CASSYSTGSPAETQYF. As DNA, the CDR3 is TGTGCCAGCAGTTACTCGACAGGGTCCCCGGCAGAGACCCAGTACTTC.

This clonotype was recorded many times. The gene calls are TRBV7-3 and TRBJ2-1; no reliable D call. The CDR3 loop spans 14 amino acids. Between the trimmed V and J ends, which lost 7 bases and 7 bases, there was a span of 17 bases. From germline, CDR1 is SGHTA and CDR2 FQGTGA. This chain's CDR3 is CASNPPRAWNEQFF. DNA of the CDR3: TGTGCCAGCAACCCTCCAAGGGCCTGGAATGAGCAGTTCTTC. The full variable domain, with the rest looked up from reference TRBV7-3 and TRBJ2-1, is GAGVSQTPSNKVTEKGKYVELRCDPISGHTALYWYRQSLGQGPEFLIYFQGTGAADDSGLPNDRFFAVRPEGSVSTLKIQRTERGDSAVYLCASNPPRAWNEQFFGPGTRLTVL.

The V and J genes are TRBV7-9 and TRBJ2-7; a weak D match, TRBD2 (5 bases). V gave up 2 bases and J gave up 2 bases, with 19 bases separating them. The CDR3 spans 17 residues. Looked up from germline, CDR1 is SEHNR and CDR2 is FQNEAQ (reference sequence). CDR3 nucleotides: TGTGCCAGCAGCTTATTACGGGCTGGGCGGGTGACCTACGAGCAGTACTTC. It encodes CASSLLRAGRVTYEQYF.

The V gene is TRBV12-3 or TRBV12-4, the J gene TRBJ1-2; TRBD1 matches 7 bases. J was trimmed by 7 bases and V by 8 bases; bases with no gene match: 10. This CDR3 comprises 13 residues. The CDR3 coding sequence is TGTGCCAGCGGGGACAGATACTTGAGTGGCTACACCTTC. This gives the protein CASGDRYLSGYTF.

This chain connects TRBV4-1 to TRBJ2-7; D is unresolved. The CDR3 has 13 residues. Trimming removed 1 base from V and 3 bases from J, with 7 bases in between. Germline values: CDR1 MGHRA, CDR2 YSYEKL. CDR3 residues: CASSQAGLYEQYF. In DNA, the CDR3 is TGCGCCAGCAGCCAAGCTGGCCTCTACGAGCAGTACTTC.

This clonotype has just a few counts. V is TRBV12-3 or TRBV12-4 and J is TRBJ2-1; 11 bases are a match to TRBD2. Germline trimming cut 5 bases from V and 6 bases from J; bases unmatched to any gene: 6. The CDR3 runs to 15 residues. The CDR3 protein is CASSILAGGFNEQFF. For the CDR3, the DNA is TGTGCCAGCAGTATTCTAGCGGGAGGTTTCAATGAGCAGTTCTTC.

The gene calls are TRBV5-1 and TRBJ1-5; possibly TRBD1 for D (5 bases). The CDR3 runs 14 residues. V dropped 2 bases and J dropped 5 bases, with 11 bases sitting between them. CDR1 is SGHRS, CDR2 YFSETQ, per germline. The CDR3 DNA is TGCGCCAGCAGCTTAGAGGGGAGGGATCAGCCCCAGCATTTT. This codes for CASSLEGRDQPQHF.

The chain is built from TRBV5-1 and TRBJ2-1; 10 positions agree with TRBD2. Losses at the gene ends were 4 bases for V and 5 bases for J; bases not matched to a gene: 9. This CDR3 comprises 16 residues. The germline gives CDR1 SGHRS, CDR2 YFSETQ. CDR3 DNA: TGCGCCAGCAGCCATCCCCTAGCGGGGGTCGACAATGAGCAGTTCTTC. Its protein product is CASSHPLAGVDNEQFF.

This clonotype was recorded at least ten times. J is TRBJ2-1 and V is TRBV7-9; 9 bases agree with TRBD2. CDR1 and CDR2 from the germline V gene are SEHNR and FQNEAQ (reference sequence). This CDR3 has 15 residues. Trimming took 0 bases from V and 6 from J; bases not matched to a gene: 3. CDR3 nucleotides: TGTGCCAGCAGCTTAGCTAGCGGGAGACTCAATGAGCAGTTCTTC. Translating gives CASSLASGRLNEQFF.

In its sample, this clonotype was seen a few times. This chain links TRBV6-6 with TRBJ1-2; 12 bases map to TRBD1. Germline V gives CDR1 MNHNY, CDR2 SVGAGI (reference sequence). The CDR3 has 17 amino acids. The V and J ends lost 4 bases and 5 bases, in that order; junction bases with no gene match: 11. Here the CDR3 reads CASSSPGTGGSSYGYTF. The CDR3, as DNA: TGTGCCAGCAGTTCCCCCGGGACAGGGGGCTCATCTTATGGCTACACCTTC.

This clonotype showed up just a few times. The V and J genes are TRBV12-3 or TRBV12-4 and TRBJ2-4; 8 positions agree with TRBD2. The J segment lost 9 bases and the V segment lost 7 bases, leaving 14 bases of the junction unmatched. The CDR3 is 15 amino acids. The DNA of the CDR3 is TGTGCCAGCACCCGCGGGGGGCGAAAGGAGGGCATTCAGTACTTC. This gives the protein CASTRGGRKEGIQYF.

This clonotype was seen many times. J is TRBJ2-1 and V is TRBV12-3 or TRBV12-4; no firm D call. The CDR3 loop spans 15 amino acids. Trimming took off 0 bases at V and 7 bases at J, with 13 bases between the two ends. CDR3 residues: CASSLAALGSNEQFF. The CDR3 bases are TGTGCCAGCAGTTTAGCGGCCCTGGGGTCTAATGAGCAGTTCTTC.

The chain uses TRBV5-1 and TRBJ2-3; the match to TRBD2 covers 12 bases. The V gene end was trimmed by 4 bases and the J gene end by 1 base; junction bases not matched to a gene: 4. The CDR3 consists of 16 residues. The germline CDR1 and CDR2 sequences are SGHRS and YFSETQ. In DNA form, the CDR3 reads TGCGCCAGCAGCCAGGGACTAGCGGGCGGCACAGATACGCAGTATTTT. It codes for CASSQGLAGGTDTQYF.

This clonotype was seen a handful of times. The chain has TRBV7-3 and TRBJ1-1; tentative D call: TRBD1 (5 bases). The CDR3 runs 14 residues. The ends were cut back, 5 bases at V and 1 base at J, with 11 bases in the middle. Germline CDR1 reads SGHTA; CDR2 reads FQGTGA. The CDR3 sequence: CASSTIDRNTEAFF. The CDR3 DNA sequence: TGTGCCAGCAGCACCATCGACAGGAACACTGAAGCTTTCTTT. The full variable domain, with the rest looked up from reference TRBV7-3 and TRBJ1-1, is GAGVSQTPSNKVTEKGKYVELRCDPISGHTALYWYRQSLGQGPEFLIYFQGTGAADDSGLPNDRFFAVRPEGSVSTLKIQRTERGDSAVYLCASSTIDRNTEAFFGQGTRLTVV.

This chain joins TRBV6-1 and TRBJ2-1, with 15 positions matching TRBD2. This CDR3 is 15 amino acids long. V lost 2 bases, J lost 9 bases, and 2 bases stayed unmatched. Germline V gives CDR1 MNHNS, CDR2 SASEGT. DNA of the CDR3: TGTGCCAGCAGTGAAAGGACTAGCGGGAGGGGTGAGCAGTTCTTC. Translation gives CASSERTSGRGEQFF.

This clonotype has ten or more counts. J is TRBJ2-7 and V is TRBV7-2, with 7 bases fitting TRBD2. The junction had 10 bases not matched to a gene; V was cut back by 5 bases and J by 6 bases. This CDR3 contains 14 residues. Germline V gene sequence: CDR1 SGHTA, CDR2 FQGNSA. CDR3 residues: CASSKSSTSLEQYF. CDR3 DNA sequence: TGTGCCAGCAGCAAAAGTTCGACTAGCCTCGAGCAGTACTTC. Full variable domain (missing parts from reference TRBV7-2 and TRBJ2-7): GAGVSQSPSNKVTEKGKDVELRCDPISGHTALYWYRQSLGQGLEFLIYFQGNSAPDKSGLPSDRFSAERTGGSVSTLTIQRTQQEDSAVYLCASSKSSTSLEQYFGPGTRLTVT.

The chain has TRBV24-1 and TRBJ1-4, with 11 bases aligning to TRBD1. The germline V gene encodes CDR1 KGHDR and CDR2 SFDVKD. With 8 bases clipped from V and 8 bases from J, the junction kept 9 bases outside the gene matches. CDR3 size: 15 residues. Written as DNA, the CDR3 is TGTGCCACCAAAGGACAGGGGGCGACTTCCGAAAAACTGTTTTTT. It is translated as CATKGQGATSEKLFF.